This T cell receptor beta chain was identified during a study of cytomegalovirus exposure and HLA in healthy donors. Study background: An early release of data contained about 85 million unique TCRs, which came from HLA-typed donors. Findings and limits, study-wide: There were 150 or so TCR beta chains listed as cytomegalovirus-associated.

The CDR3 is 12 residues long. Trimming removed 0 bases at V and 8 bases at J, with 7 bases between. The germline gives CDR1 LNHNV, CDR2 YYDKDF (reference sequence). Details on this clone: Its target is unknown.

The PCR was carried out with 60 Vbeta primers and 13 Jbeta primers. Repertoires were generated with immunoSEQ multiplex PCR, while TCRdb's copy carries only in-frame clones and drops some. Counted here are 150,000 to 200,000 clones, 79% occurring once; the ten biggest clones make up more than 0.55%. The chain uses TRBV15 and TRBJ1-2; D is unclear. Sequenced input: PBMCs. The receptor comes from a woman in her thirties or forties in good health and CMV-seronegative. The CDR3 region is CATSREGGGYTF. The CDR3 coding sequence is TGTGCCACCAGCAGAGAAGGCGGGGGCTACACCTTC. Based on the CDR3 plus reference TRBV15 and TRBJ1-2, the full variable domain is DAMVIQNPRYQVTQFGKPVTLSCSQTLNHNVMYWYQQKSSQAPKLLFHYYDKDFNNEADTPDNFQSRRPNTSFCFLDIRSPGLGDTAMYLCATSREGGGYTFGSGTRLTVV.